This paragraph covers one TCR beta chain sequence. The data belong to a study of T cell changes during pregnancy in multiple sclerosis. Per germline, CDR1 LGHNA and CDR2 YNFKEQ. The V and J ends lost 3 bases and 2 bases, in that order; junction bases with no gene match: 5. This CDR3 is built from 16 residues. Sequencing was performed with immunoSEQ multiplex PCR; in TCRdb, only in-frame clones are kept and a portion is missing. The table has over 60,000 clones, approximately 96% seen once. V usage is TRBV4-2 and J usage is TRBJ2-1, with 9 bases matching TRBD2. This material consisted of CD8+ T cells from peripheral blood mononuclear cells, taken after pregnancy. The sequence derives from a female donor with multiple sclerosis, enrolled in a pregnancy study. CDR3 sequence: CASSHLAGVPYNEQFF. The CDR3 nucleotides are TGTGCCAGCAGCCACTTAGCGGGGGTCCCCTACAATGAGCAGTTCTTC.